The 16 T cell receptor beta chains given below trace back to one sample, sequenced in a study of multiple sclerosis patients with progressive multifocal leukoencephalopathy. Profiling relied on immunoSEQ multiplex PCR, and the TCRdb table lists in-frame clones only, not all of them. This sample has about 32,000 clones, with 80% to 95% found just once. Time point in this sample: before natalizumab initiation. The sequenced sample was PBMCs. The receptors derive from a man younger than 45 with multiple sclerosis.

CDR3 loop: CASSSGEWASGISYNEQFF. For the CDR3, the DNA is TGTGCCAGCAGCTCGGGGGAGTGGGCTAGCGGGATTTCCTACAATGAGCAGTTCTTC. The chain joins TRBV7-9 to TRBJ2-1; 9 bases fit TRBD2. CDR1 is SEHNR and CDR2 is FQNEAQ in the germline V gene (reference sequence). V dropped 4 bases and J dropped 1; count of bases not matched to a gene: 14. The CDR3 covers 19 residues.

The chain links TRBV7-2 to TRBJ2-3; no definite D call. Germline V gives CDR1 SGHTA, CDR2 FQGNSA. V lost 6 bases to trimming and J lost 1 base, with 11 bases between them. This CDR3 spans 14 amino acids. The CDR3 is CASSPDMGTDTQYF. The CDR3 DNA reads as TGTGCCAGCAGTCCAGATATGGGCACAGATACGCAGTATTTT.

The chain joins TRBV6-5 to TRBJ1-1; D ambiguous. CDR1 and CDR2 (germline): MNHEY, SVGAGI. V shed 0 bases and J shed 4 bases, with 12 bases lying between them. The CDR3 contains 15 residues. The CDR3 DNA is TGTGCCAGCAGTTACTCAACGGTCCTAGGCACTGAAGCTTTCTTT. This sequence encodes CASSYSTVLGTEAFF.

The chain is built from TRBV19 and TRBJ2-6; D might be TRBD1 (5 bases). The CDR3 has 15 residues. Germline CDR1 LNHDA, CDR2 SQIVND (reference sequence). The V gene lost 0 bases and the J gene lost 2 bases, with 5 bases spanning the gap. CDR3 sequence reads: CASSIDRAGANVLTF. DNA of the CDR3: TGTGCCAGTAGTATAGACAGGGCTGGGGCCAACGTCCTGACTTTC.

The V and J genes are TRBV2 and TRBJ1-3; 7 bases match TRBD1. Germline V lookup: CDR1 SNHLY, CDR2 FYNNEI. Germline trimming cut 5 bases from V and 7 bases from J; bases unmatched to any gene: 2. This CDR3 region has 12 residues. CDR3 bases: TGTGCCAGCAGTCCAGGGGGGAACACCATATATTTT. This codes for CASSPGGNTIYF.

This chain uses TRBV27 with TRBJ2-1, with 7 bases identical to TRBD2. V lost 9 bases to trimming and J lost 0 bases; unmatched junction nucleotides: 8. The germline V gene encodes CDR1 MNHEY and CDR2 SMNVEV (reference sequence). CDR3 length equals 15 residues. The CDR3 loop is CASLPGTNSYNEQFF. In DNA form, the CDR3 reads TGTGCCAGTTTGCCCGGGACTAACTCCTACAATGAGCAGTTCTTC.

J is TRBJ2-1 and V is TRBV7-2, with a weak D call TRBD2 (6 bases). CDR1 and CDR2 (germline): SGHTA, FQGNSA. Trimming took 0 bases from V and 2 from J, leaving 8 bases between them. The CDR3 runs 15 residues. CDR3 loop: CASSLARGTYNEQFF. The DNA of the CDR3 is TGTGCCAGCAGCTTAGCGCGCGGGACCTACAATGAGCAGTTCTTC. Variable domain in full (rest from reference TRBV7-2 and TRBJ2-1): GAGVSQSPSNKVTEKGKDVELRCDPISGHTALYWYRQSLGQGLEFLIYFQGNSAPDKSGLPSDRFSAERTGGSVSTLTIQRTQQEDSAVYLCASSLARGTYNEQFFGPGTRLTVL.

For the CDR3, the DNA is TGTGCCAGCAGCCTCGGACATCACGCGAACACCGGGGAGCTGTTTTTT. Translating gives CASSLGHHANTGELFF. The chain carries TRBV7-9 and TRBJ2-2; TRBD1 is a possible D gene (5 bases). Germline V lookup: CDR1 SEHNR, CDR2 FQNEAQ (reference sequence). The CDR3 extends over 16 amino acids. V dropped 5 bases and J dropped 0 bases, with 13 bases sitting between them.

The chain carries TRBV19 and TRBJ1-4; unclear D gene. Germline CDR1 is LNHDA and CDR2 is SQIVND (reference sequence). This CDR3 has 15 amino acids. V was cut by 4 bases and J by 2 bases, with 11 bases left in between. CDR3: CASSTRIGTNEKLFF. As DNA, the CDR3 is TGTGCCAGTAGTACCCGCATTGGGACTAATGAAAAACTGTTTTTT.

The gene calls are TRBV5-4 and TRBJ2-7; 11 bases align to TRBD2. CDR3 size: 18 residues. J gave up 0 bases and V 4 bases, and 12 bases lay outside the gene matches. Germline V CDR1 and CDR2: SGHNT, YYREEE (reference sequence). The CDR3 DNA sequence: TGTGCCAGCAGCATCTTCGTAGCGACTAGCGGGGTCTCCTACGAGCAGTACTTC. The encoded protein is CASSIFVATSGVSYEQYF. The variable domain in full, with the rest retrieved from reference TRBV5-4 and TRBJ2-7, is ETGVTQSPTHLIKTRGQQVTLRCSSQSGHNTVSWYQQALGQGPQFIFQYYREEENGRGNFPPRFSGLQFPNYSSELNVNALELDDSALYLCASSIFVATSGVSYEQYFGPGTRLTVT.

The rearrangement links TRBV11-2 to TRBJ1-5, with 7 bases matching TRBD1. This CDR3 has 14 residues. V dropped 5 bases and J dropped 10; count of bases not matched to a gene: 11. In germline, CDR1 is SGHAT, CDR2 FQNNGV. The CDR3 DNA follows: TGTGCCAGCAGCCTGGGCAGAGGGGGCTATCCCCAGCATTTT. Residues: CASSLGRGGYPQHF. The full variable domain, in which reference TRBV11-2 and TRBJ1-5 provide the parts outside the CDR3, is EAGVAQSPRYKIIEKRQSVAFWCNPISGHATLYWYQQILGQGPKLLIQFQNNGVVDDSQLPKDRFSAERLKGVDSTLKIQPAKLEDSAVYLCASSLGRGGYPQHFGDGTRLSIL.

The chain has TRBV6-5 and TRBJ2-2; no definite D call. Germline V gene sequence: CDR1 MNHEY, CDR2 SVGAGI. The CDR3 length is 15 residues. The V and J ends lost 6 bases and 3 bases respectively, with 14 bases between them. This CDR3 reads CASRPLAGHTGELFF. The CDR3 DNA sequence: TGTGCCAGCAGACCCCTTGCTGGGCACACCGGGGAGCTGTTTTTT.

The V gene is TRBV5-6, the J gene TRBJ2-3; a weak D match, TRBD1 (6 bases). Germline-derived CDR1 and CDR2 are SGHDT and YYEEEE. This CDR3 contains 14 residues. The germline V and J ends were trimmed by 2 bases and 2 bases, with 9 bases remaining between them. The CDR3 here is CASSFRDITDTQYF. In DNA form, the CDR3 reads TGTGCCAGCAGCTTCCGGGACATCACAGATACGCAGTATTTT.

The rearrangement uses TRBV4-3 and TRBJ1-4; weak D call: TRBD1 (5 bases). Between the trimmed V and J ends, which lost 0 bases and 7 bases, there was a span of 12 bases. In germline, CDR1 is LGHNA, CDR2 YSLEER. CDR3 length equals 15 residues. The DNA for the CDR3 is TGCGCCAGCAGCCAAGACGAGGGGTTAGGTGAAAAACTGTTTTTT. Translation gives CASSQDEGLGEKLFF.

V is TRBV19 and J is TRBJ1-5, with TRBD1 matching over 9 bases. Trimming removed 0 bases from V and 1 base from J; junction bases left unmatched: 1. The CDR3 loop spans 16 amino acids. Germline V gene data show CDR1 as LNHDA and CDR2 as SQIVND (reference sequence). CDR3 sequence: CASSIEQGASNQPQHF. CDR3 nucleotide sequence: TGTGCCAGTAGTATAGAACAGGGGGCGAGCAATCAGCCCCAGCATTTT.

The V and J genes are TRBV4-2 and TRBJ2-1; 8 positions agree with TRBD2. CDR3 length: 18 residues. Trimming at V came to 3 bases and at J to 3 bases, leaving 13 bases not matched to a gene. The germline V gene has CDR1 LGHNA and CDR2 YNFKEQ. The CDR3 loop reads CASSQGVAGNRGYNEQFF. Written as DNA, the CDR3 is TGTGCCAGCAGCCAGGGGGTAGCGGGAAATCGCGGCTACAATGAGCAGTTCTTC.